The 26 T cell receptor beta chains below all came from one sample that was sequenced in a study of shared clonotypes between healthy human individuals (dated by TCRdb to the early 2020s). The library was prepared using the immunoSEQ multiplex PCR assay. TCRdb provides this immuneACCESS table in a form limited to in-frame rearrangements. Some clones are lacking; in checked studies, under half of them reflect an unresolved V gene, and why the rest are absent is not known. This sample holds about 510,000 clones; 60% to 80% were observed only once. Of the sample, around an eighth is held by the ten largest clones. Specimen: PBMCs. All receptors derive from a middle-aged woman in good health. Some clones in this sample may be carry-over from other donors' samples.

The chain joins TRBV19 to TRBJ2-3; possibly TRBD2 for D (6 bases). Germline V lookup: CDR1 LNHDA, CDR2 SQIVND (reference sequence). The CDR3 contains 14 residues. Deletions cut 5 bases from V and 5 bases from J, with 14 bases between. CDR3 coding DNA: TGTGCCAGTAGTCCCCGGGAGCAAGAAGATACGCAGTATTTT. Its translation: CASSPREQEDTQYF.

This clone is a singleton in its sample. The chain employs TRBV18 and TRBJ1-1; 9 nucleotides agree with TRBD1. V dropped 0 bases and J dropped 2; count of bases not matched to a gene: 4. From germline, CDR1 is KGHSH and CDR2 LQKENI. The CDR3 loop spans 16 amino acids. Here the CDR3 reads CASSPPSTGGNTEAFF. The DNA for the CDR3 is TGTGCCAGCTCACCACCGTCAACAGGGGGCAACACTGAAGCTTTCTTT.

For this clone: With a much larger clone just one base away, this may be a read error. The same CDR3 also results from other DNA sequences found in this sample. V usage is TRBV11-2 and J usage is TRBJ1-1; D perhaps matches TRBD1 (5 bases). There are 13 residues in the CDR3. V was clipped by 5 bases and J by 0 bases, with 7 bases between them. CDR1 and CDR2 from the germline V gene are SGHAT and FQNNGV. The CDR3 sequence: CASSLGLNTEAFF. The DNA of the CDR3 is TGTGCCAGCAGCCTGGGGCTGAACACTGAAGCTTTCTTT.

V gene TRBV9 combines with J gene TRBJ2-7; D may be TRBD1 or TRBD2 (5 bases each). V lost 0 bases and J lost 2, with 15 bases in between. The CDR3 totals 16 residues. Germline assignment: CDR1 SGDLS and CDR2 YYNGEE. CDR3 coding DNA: TGTGCCAGCAGCGTAGAGCCTGACAGAGGGGCCTACGAGCAGTACTTC. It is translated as CASSVEPDRGAYEQYF.

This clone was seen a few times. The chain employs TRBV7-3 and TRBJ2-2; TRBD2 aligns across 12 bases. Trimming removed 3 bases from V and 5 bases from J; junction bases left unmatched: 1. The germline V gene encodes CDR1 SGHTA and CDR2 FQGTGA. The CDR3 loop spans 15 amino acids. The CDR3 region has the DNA TGTGCCAGCAGCTTGACTAGCGGGAGTACCGGGGAGCTGTTTTTT. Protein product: CASSLTSGSTGELFF.

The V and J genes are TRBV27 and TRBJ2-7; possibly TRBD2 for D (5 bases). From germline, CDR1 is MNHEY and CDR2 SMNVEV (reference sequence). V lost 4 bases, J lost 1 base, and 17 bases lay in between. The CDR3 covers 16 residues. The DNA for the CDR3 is TGTGCCAGCAGTTCAGACCGACGCGGGCTATCCTACGAGCAGTACTTC. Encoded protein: CASSSDRRGLSYEQYF.

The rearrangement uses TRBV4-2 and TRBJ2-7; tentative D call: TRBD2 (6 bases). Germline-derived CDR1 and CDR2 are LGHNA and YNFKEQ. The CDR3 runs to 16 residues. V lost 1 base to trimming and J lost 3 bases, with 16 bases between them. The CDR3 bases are TGTGCCAGCAGCCAAGTAGCCGACAGAGCGGGCTACGAGCAGTACTTC. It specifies CASSQVADRAGYEQYF.

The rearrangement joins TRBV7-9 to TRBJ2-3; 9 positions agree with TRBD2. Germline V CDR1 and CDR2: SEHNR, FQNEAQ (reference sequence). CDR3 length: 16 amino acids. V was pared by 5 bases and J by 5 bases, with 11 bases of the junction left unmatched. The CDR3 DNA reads TGTGCCAGCAGCCGTACTAGCGGGTCACTATTAGATACGCAGTATTTT. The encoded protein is CASSRTSGSLLDTQYF.

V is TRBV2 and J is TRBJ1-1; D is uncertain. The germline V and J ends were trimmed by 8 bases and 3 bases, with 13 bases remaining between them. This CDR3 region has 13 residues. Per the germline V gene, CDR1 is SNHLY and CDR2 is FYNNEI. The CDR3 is CASSKDGDTEAFF. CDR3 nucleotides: TGTGCCAGCTCCAAGGACGGGGACACTGAAGCTTTCTTT.

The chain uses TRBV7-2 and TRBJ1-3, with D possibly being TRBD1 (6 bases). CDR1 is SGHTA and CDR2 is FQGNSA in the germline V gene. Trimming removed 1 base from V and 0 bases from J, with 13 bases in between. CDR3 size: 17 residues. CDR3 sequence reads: CASSLGPGAYSGNTIYF. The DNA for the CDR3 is TGTGCCAGCAGCTTAGGCCCAGGGGCTTACTCTGGAAACACCATATATTTT.

CDR3 in DNA: TGTGCCAGCAGTCCGGGACAGGCTGGCTATGGCTACACCTTC. It yields the protein CASSPGQAGYGYTF. The rearrangement uses TRBV27 and TRBJ1-2; 8 bases are shared with TRBD1. The CDR3 length is 14 residues. The germline V gene has CDR1 MNHEY and CDR2 SMNVEV (reference sequence). The J segment lost 4 bases and the V segment lost 5 bases, leaving 6 bases of the junction unmatched.

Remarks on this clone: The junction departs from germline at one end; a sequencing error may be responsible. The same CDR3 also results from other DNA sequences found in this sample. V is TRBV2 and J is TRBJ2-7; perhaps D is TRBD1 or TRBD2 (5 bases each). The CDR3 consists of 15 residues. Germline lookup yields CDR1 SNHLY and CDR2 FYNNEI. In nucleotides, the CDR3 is TGTGCCAGGTCCCCCCCGGGACCGGTCCCCTACGAGCAGTATTTC. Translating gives CARSPPGPVPYEQYF.

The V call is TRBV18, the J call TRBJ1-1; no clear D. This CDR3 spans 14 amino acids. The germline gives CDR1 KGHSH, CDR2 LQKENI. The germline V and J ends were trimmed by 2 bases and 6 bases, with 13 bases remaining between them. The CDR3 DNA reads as TGTGCCAGCTCACCAGTGGACCTTGGTGCTGAAGCTTTCTTT. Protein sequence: CASSPVDLGAEAFF.

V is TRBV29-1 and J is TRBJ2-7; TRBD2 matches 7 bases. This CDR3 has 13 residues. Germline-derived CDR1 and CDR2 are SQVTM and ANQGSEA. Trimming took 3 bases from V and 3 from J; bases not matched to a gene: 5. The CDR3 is CSVDLSGGYEQYF. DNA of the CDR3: TGCAGCGTTGATTTATCGGGAGGCTACGAGCAGTACTTC.

The CDR3 nucleotides are TGTGCCAGCAGCCCACACCCAAAAATAGGCAATGAGCAGTTCTTC. This translates into CASSPHPKIGNEQFF. The V gene is TRBV7-9, the J gene TRBJ2-1; D is unclear. From germline, CDR1 is SEHNR and CDR2 FQNEAQ (reference sequence). The CDR3 spans 15 residues. V was trimmed by 5 bases and J by 6 bases, leaving 17 bases between them.

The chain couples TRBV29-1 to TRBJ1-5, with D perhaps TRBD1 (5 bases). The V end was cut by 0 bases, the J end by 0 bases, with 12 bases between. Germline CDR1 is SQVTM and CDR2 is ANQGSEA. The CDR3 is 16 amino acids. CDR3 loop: CSVEDSAGYSNQPQHF. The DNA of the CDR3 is TGCAGCGTTGAAGATTCGGCAGGGTATAGCAATCAGCCCCAGCATTTT.

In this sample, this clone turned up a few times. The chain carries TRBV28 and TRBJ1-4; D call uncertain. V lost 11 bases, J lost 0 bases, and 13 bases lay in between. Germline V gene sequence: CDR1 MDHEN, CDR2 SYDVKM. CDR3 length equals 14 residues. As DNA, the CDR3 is TGTGCCTGTAACAGAGGAGCAACTAATGAAAAACTGTTTTTT. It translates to CACNRGATNEKLFF.

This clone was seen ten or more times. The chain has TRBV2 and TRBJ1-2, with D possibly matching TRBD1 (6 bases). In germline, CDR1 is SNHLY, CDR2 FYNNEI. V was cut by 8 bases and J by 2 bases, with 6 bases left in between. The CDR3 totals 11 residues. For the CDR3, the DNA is TGTGCCAGCGGACAGAACTATGGCTACACCTTC. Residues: CASGQNYGYTF.

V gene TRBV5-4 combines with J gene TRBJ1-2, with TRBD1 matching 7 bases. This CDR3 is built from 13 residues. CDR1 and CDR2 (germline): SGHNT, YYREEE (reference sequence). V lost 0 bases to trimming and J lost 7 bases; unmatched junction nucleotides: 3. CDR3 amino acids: CASSLEGGFGYTF. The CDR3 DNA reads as TGTGCCAGCAGCTTGGAAGGGGGCTTTGGCTACACCTTC. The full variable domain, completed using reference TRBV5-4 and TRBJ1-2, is ETGVTQSPTHLIKTRGQQVTLRCSSQSGHNTVSWYQQALGQGPQFIFQYYREEENGRGNFPPRFSGLQFPNYSSELNVNALELDDSALYLCASSLEGGFGYTFGSGTRLTVV.

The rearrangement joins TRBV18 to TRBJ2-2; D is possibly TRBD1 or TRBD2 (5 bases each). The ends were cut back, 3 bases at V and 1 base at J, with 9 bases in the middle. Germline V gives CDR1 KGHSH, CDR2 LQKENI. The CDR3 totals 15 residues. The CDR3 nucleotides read TGTGCCAGCTCACCGGGGACGGAGAACACCGGGGAGCTGTTTTTT. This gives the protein CASSPGTENTGELFF.

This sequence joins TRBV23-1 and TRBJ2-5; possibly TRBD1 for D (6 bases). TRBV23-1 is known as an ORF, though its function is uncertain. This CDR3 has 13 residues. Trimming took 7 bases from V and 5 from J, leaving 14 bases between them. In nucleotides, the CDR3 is TGCGCCAGCACAAACAGGGCCCGGGAGACCCAGTACTTC. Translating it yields CASTNRARETQYF.

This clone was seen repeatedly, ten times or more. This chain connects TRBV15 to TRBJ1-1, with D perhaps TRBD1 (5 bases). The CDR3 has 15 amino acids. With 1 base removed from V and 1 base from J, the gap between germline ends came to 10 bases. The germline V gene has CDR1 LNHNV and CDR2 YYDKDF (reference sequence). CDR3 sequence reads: CATSRVGARNTEAFF. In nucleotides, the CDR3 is TGTGCCACCAGCAGAGTAGGGGCTAGGAACACTGAAGCTTTCTTT.

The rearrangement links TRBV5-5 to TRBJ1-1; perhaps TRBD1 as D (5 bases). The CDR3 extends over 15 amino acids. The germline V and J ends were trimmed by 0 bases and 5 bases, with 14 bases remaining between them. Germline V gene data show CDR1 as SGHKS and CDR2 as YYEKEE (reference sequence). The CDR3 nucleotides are TGTGCCAGCAGCTTGGATGGGGGAACGAGGACTGAAGCTTTCTTT. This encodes CASSLDGGTRTEAFF.

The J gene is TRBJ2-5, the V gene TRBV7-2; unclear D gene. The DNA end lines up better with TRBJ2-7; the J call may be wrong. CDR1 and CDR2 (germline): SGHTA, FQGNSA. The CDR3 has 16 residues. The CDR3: CASSLDRPASSYEQYF. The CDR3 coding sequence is TGTGCCAGCAGCTTAGATAGGCCGGCAAGCTCCTACGAGCAGTACTTC.

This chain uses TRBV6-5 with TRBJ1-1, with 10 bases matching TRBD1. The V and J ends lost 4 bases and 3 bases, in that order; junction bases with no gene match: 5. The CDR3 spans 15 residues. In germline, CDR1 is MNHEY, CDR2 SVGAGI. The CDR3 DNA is TGTGCCAGCAGTTTCCTCGGGACAGGGGACACTGAAGCTTTCTTT. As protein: CASSFLGTGDTEAFF.

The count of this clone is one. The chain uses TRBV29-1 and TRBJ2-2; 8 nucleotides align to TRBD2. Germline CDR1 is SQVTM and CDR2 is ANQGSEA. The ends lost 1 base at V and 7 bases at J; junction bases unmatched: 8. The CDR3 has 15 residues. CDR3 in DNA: TGCAGCGTTGAAGGGACTAGCCGAGCTAGCGGGGAGCTGTTTTTT. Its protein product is CSVEGTSRASGELFF.